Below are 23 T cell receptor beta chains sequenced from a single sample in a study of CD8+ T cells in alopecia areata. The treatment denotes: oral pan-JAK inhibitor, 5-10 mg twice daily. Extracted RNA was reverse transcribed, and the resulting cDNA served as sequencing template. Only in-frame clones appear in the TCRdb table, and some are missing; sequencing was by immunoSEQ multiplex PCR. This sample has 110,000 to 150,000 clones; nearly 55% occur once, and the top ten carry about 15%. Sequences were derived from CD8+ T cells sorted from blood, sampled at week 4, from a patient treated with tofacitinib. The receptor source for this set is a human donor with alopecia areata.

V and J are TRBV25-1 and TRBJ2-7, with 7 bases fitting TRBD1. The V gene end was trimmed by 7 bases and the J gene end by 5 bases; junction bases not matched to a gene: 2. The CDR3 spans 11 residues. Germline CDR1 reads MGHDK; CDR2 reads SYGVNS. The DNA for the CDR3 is TGTGCCAGCACAGGGGGAGACGAGCAGTACTTC. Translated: CASTGGDEQYF.

CDR3 nucleotides: TGTGCCTGGAGTGTACAACAGGGGGATTTCTACGAGCAGTACTTC. Protein sequence: CAWSVQQGDFYEQYF. The chain recombines TRBV30 with TRBJ2-7, with 8 bases lining up with TRBD1. Germline loops: CDR1 GTSNPN, CDR2 SVGIG (reference sequence). Trimming at V came to 0 bases and at J to 3 bases, leaving 7 bases not matched to a gene. The CDR3 has 15 residues.

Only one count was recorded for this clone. CDR3 region: CAWEDSKEGYEQYF. DNA for the CDR3: TGTGCCTGGGAAGACAGTAAGGAAGGCTACGAGCAGTACTTC. The genes are TRBV30 and TRBJ2-7; tentatively, D is TRBD1 (5 bases). CDR3 length: 14 residues. Germline loops: CDR1 GTSNPN, CDR2 SVGIG (reference sequence). Trimming took off 5 bases at V and 3 bases at J, with 17 bases between the two ends.

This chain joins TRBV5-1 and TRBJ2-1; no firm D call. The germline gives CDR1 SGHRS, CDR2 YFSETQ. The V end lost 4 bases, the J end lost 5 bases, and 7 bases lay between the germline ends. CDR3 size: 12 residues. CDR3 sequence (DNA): TGCGCCAGCAGCCTAACAGACAATGAGCAGTTCTTC. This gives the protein CASSLTDNEQFF.

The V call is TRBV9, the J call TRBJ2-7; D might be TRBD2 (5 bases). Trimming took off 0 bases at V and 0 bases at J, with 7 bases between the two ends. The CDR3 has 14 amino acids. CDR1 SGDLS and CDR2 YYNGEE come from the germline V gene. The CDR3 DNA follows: TGTGCCAGCAGCGTAGGAGGGAACTCCTACGAGCAGTACTTC. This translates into CASSVGGNSYEQYF.

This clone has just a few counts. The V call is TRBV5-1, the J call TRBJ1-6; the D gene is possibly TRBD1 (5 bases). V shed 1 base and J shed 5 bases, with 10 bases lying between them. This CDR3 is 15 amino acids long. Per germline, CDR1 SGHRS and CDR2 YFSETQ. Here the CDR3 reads CASSLTGSNNSPLHF. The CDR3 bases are TGCGCCAGCAGCTTGACAGGCAGCAATAATTCACCCCTCCACTTT. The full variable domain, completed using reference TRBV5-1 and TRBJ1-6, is KAGVTQTPRYLIKTRGQQVTLSCSPISGHRSVSWYQQTPGQGLQFLFEYFSETQRNKGNFPGRFSGRQFSNSRSEMNVSTLELGDSALYLCASSLTGSNNSPLHFGNGTRLTVT.

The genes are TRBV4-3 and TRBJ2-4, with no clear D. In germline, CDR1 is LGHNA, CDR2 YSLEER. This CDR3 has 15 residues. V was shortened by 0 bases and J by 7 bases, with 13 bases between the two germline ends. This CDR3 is CASSQESQVGNIQYF. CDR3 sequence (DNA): TGCGCCAGCAGCCAAGAATCGCAAGTTGGCAACATTCAGTACTTC.

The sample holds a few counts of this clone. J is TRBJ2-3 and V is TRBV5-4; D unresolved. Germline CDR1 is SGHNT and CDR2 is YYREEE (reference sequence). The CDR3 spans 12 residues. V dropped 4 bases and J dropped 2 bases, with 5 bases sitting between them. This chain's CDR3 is CASSPNTDTQYF. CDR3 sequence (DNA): TGTGCCAGCAGCCCCAACACAGATACGCAGTATTTT.

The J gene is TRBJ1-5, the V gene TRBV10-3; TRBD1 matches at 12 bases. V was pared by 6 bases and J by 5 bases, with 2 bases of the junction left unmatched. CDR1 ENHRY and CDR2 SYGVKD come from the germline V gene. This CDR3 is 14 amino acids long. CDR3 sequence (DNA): TGTGCCATCAGCGGGACAGGGGGCGATCAGCCCCAGCATTTT. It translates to CAISGTGGDQPQHF.

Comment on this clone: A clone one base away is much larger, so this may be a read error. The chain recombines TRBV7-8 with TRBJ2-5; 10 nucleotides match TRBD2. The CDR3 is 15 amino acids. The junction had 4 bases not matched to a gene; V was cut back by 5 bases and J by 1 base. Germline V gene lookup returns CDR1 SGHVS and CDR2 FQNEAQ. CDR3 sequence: CASSQERGGQETQYF. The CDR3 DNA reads TGTGCCAGCAGCCAAGAGCGGGGGGGCCAAGAGACCCAGTACTTC.

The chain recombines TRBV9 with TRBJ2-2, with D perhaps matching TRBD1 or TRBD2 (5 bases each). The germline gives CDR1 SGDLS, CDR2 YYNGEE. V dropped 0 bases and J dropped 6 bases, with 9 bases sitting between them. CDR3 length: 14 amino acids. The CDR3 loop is CASSVGGGPGELFF. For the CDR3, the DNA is TGTGCCAGCAGCGTAGGGGGCGGGCCCGGGGAGCTGTTTTTT.

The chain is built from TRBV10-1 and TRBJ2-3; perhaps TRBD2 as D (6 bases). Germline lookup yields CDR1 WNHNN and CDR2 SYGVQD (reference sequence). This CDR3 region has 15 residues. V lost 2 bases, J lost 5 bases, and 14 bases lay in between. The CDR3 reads CASSEISGRIDTQYF. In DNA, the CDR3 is TGCGCCAGCAGTGAGATTAGCGGACGAATAGATACGCAGTATTTT.

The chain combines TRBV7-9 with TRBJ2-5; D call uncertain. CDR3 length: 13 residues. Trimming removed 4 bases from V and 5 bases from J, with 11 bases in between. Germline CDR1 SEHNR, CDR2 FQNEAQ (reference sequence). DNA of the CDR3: TGTGCCAGCAGCTCCTTTAGTGAGGAGACCCAGTACTTC. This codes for CASSSFSEETQYF.

CDR3 nucleotides: TGTGCCTGGATGAGGGTTAGGGGGAACACTGAAGCTTTCTTT. Encoded protein: CAWMRVRGNTEAFF. The chain couples TRBV30 to TRBJ1-1, with D perhaps TRBD1 (5 bases). V gave up 4 bases and J gave up 1 base, with 13 bases separating them. This CDR3 has 14 residues. Germline V gene data show CDR1 as GTSNPN and CDR2 as SVGIG (reference sequence).

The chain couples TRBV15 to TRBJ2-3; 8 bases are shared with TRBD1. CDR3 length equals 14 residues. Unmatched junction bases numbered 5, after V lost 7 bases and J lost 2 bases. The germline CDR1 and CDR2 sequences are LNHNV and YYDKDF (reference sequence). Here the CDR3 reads CATKETGDTDTQYF. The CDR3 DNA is TGTGCCACCAAAGAGACAGGGGACACAGATACGCAGTATTTT.

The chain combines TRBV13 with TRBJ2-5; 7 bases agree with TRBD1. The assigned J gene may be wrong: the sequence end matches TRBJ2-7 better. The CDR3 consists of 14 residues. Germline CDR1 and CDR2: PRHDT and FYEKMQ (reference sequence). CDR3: CASSSTGFSYEQYF. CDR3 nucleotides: TGTGCCAGCAGCTCGACAGGGTTCTCCTACGAGCAGTACTTC.

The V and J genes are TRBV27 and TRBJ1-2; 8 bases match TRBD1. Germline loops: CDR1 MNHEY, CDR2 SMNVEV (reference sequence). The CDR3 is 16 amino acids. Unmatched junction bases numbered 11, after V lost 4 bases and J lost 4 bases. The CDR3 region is CASSSALGQGVYGYTF. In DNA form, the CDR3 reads TGTGCCAGCAGTTCCGCACTAGGACAGGGTGTCTATGGCTACACCTTC.

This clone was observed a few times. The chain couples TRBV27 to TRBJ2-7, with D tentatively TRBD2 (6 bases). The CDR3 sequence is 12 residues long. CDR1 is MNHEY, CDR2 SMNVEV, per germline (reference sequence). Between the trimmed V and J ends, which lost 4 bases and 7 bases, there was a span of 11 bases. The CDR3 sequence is CASSSQAGEQYF. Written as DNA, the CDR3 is TGTGCCAGCAGTTCCCAAGCGGGTGAGCAGTACTTC.

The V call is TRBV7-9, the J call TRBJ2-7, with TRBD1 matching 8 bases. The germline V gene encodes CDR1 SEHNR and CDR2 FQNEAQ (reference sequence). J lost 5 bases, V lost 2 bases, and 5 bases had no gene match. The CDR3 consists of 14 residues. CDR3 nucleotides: TGTGCCAGCAGCTTAAGGACAGGGCAGGACGAGCAGTACTTC. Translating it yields CASSLRTGQDEQYF.

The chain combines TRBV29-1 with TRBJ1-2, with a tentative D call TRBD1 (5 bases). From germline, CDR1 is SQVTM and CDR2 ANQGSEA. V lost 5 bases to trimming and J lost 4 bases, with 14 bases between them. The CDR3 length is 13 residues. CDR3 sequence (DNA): TGCAGCGTTCCATCCCCCGGGGCCTATGGCTACACCTTC. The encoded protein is CSVPSPGAYGYTF.

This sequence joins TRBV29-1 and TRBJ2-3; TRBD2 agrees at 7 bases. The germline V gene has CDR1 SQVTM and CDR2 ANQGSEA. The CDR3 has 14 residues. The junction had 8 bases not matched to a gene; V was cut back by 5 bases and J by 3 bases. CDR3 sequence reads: CSVRDYLLTDTQYF. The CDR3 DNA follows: TGCAGCGTTAGGGACTACCTACTTACAGATACGCAGTATTTT.

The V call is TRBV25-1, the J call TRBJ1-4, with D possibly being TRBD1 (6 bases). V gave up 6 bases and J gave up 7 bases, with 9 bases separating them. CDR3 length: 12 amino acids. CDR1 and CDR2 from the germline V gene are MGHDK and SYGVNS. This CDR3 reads CASRQGGEKLFF. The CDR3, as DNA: TGTGCCAGCAGACAGGGCGGTGAAAAACTGTTTTTT.

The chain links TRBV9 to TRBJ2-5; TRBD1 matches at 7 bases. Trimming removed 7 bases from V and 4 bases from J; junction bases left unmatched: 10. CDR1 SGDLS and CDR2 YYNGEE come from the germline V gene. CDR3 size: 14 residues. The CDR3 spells CASGSGYRGETQYF. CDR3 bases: TGTGCCAGCGGTTCTGGGTACAGGGGAGAGACCCAGTACTTC.